The sequence of this TCR beta chain was determined in a study (dated by TCRdb to the late 2010s). As for the study more broadly: Sequence and structural analyses were applied in the study to characterize human CD8+ TCR repertoires that recognize immunodominant viral antigens.

Including cysteine and phenylalanine, the CDR3 has 13 amino acids. The DNA shown is the 39-base CDR3, in frame from base 1. In the germline V gene, CDR1 corresponds to MNHEY and CDR2 to SVGAGI. The investigation overall reported the following: CD8+ TCR repertoires specific to different immunodominant viral antigens were reported to be distinct from each other and highly diverse.

A remark on this clonotype: Its antigen is still unknown. Mismatch with germline at one junction end may stem from a read error.

The sequencing machine was an Illumina HiSeq 2500. The public reads were reanalyzed by TCRdb: fastp trimming at Q25, MiXCR alignment, in-frame beta chains only. When rows share a CDR3 protein, they turn into one entry using the most common DNA and genes. This sample lists around 1,800 distinct CDR3 sequences; about a quarter were detected once. The ten largest account for 5% to 6.5% of the sample. The receptor's source is a female donor. Material: CD8+ T cells (not recorded whether cultured). The rearrangement joined TRBV6-5 to TRBJ2-5, and TRBD2 matches 7 of the central bases. CDR3 sequence: CASSLGGSGTRYF. Read as DNA, the sequence is TGTGCCAGCAGTTTGGGGGGGAGCGGGACCCGGTACTTC.